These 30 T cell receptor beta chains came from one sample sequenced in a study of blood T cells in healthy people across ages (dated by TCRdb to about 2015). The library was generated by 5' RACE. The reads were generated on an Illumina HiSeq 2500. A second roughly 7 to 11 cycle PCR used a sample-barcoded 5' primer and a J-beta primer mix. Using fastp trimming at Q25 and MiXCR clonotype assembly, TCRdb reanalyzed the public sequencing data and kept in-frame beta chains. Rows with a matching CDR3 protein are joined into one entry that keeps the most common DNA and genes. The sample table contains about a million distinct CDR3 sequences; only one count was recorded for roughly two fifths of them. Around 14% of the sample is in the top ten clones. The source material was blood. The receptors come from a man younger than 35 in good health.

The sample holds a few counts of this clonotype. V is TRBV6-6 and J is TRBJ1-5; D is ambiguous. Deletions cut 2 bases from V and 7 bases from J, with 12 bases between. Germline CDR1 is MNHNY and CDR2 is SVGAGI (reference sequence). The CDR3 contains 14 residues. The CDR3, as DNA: TGTGCCAGCAGTTACGGTCGTGAGAGGCAGCCCCAGCATTTT. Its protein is CASSYGRERQPQHF.

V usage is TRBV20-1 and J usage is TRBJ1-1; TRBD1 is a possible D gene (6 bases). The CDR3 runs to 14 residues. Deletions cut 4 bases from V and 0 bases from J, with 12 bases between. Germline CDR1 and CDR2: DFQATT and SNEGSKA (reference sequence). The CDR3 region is CSAKAGAVNTEAFF. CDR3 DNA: TGCAGTGCTAAAGCGGGGGCCGTGAACACTGAAGCTTTCTTT.

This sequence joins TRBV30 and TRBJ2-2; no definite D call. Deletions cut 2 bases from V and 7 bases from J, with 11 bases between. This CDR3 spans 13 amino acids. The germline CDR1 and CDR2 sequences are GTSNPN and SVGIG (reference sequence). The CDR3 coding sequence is TGTGCCTGGAGTATCACAGAGCACGGGGAGCTGTTTTTT. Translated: CAWSITEHGELFF.

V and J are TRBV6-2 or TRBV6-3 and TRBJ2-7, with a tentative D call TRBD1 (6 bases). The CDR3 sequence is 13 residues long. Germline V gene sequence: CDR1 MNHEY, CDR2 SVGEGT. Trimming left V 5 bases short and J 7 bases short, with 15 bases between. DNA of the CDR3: TGTGCCAGCAGTCCCCAACTACAGGGTGAGCAGTACTTC. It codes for CASSPQLQGEQYF.

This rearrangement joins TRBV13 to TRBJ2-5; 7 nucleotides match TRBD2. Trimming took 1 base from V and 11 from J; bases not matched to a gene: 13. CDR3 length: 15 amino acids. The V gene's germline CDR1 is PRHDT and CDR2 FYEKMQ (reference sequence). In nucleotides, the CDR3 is TGTGCCAGCAGCTTAGAGCGACTAGCAATCTATGAGCAGTACTTC. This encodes CASSLERLAIYEQYF. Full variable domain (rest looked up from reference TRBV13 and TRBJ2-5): AAGVIQSPRHLIKEKRETATLKCYPIPRHDTVYWYQQGPGQDPQFLISFYEKMQSDKGSIPDRFSAQQFSDYHSELNMSSLELGDSALYFCASSLERLAIYEQYFGPGTRLLVL.

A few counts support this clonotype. CDR3 in DNA: TGTGCCAGCAGTTTAGCCGGACAGGGGGCTTTTAGTCAGCCCCAGCATTTT. Residues: CASSLAGQGAFSQPQHF. J is TRBJ1-5 and V is TRBV27; 11 bases align to TRBD1. From germline, CDR1 is MNHEY and CDR2 SMNVEV (reference sequence). V was pared by 2 bases and J by 6 bases, with 9 bases of the junction left unmatched. The CDR3 sequence is 17 residues long.

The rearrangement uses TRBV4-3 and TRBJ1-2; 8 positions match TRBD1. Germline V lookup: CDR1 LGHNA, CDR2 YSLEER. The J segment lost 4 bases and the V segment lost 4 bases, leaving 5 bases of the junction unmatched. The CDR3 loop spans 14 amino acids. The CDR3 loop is CASSRTGGTYGYTF. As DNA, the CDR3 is TGCGCCAGCAGCCGCACAGGGGGTACCTATGGCTACACCTTC.

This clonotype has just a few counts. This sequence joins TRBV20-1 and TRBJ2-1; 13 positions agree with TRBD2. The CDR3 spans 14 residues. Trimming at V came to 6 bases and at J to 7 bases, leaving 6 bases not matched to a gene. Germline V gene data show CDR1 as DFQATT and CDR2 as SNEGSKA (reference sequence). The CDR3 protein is CSATRTSGGNEQFF. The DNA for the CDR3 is TGCAGTGCGACCCGGACTAGCGGGGGAAATGAGCAGTTCTTC.

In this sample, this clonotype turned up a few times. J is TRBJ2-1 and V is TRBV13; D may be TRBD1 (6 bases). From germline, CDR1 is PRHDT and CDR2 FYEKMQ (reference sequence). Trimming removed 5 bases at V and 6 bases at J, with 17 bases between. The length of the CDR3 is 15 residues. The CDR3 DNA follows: TGTGCCAGCAGCAAACAGGGTTACGTCGGCAATGAGCAGTTCTTC. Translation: CASSKQGYVGNEQFF.

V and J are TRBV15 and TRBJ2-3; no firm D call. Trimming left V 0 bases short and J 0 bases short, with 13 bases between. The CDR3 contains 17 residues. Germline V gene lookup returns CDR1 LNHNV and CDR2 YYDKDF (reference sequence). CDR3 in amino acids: CATSREEGPGSTDTQYF. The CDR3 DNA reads TGTGCCACCAGCAGAGAGGAAGGTCCTGGCAGCACAGATACGCAGTATTTT. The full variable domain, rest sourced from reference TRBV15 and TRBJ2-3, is DAMVIQNPRYQVTQFGKPVTLSCSQTLNHNVMYWYQQKSSQAPKLLFHYYDKDFNNEADTPDNFQSRRPNTSFCFLDIRSPGLGDTAMYLCATSREEGPGSTDTQYFGPGTRLTVL.

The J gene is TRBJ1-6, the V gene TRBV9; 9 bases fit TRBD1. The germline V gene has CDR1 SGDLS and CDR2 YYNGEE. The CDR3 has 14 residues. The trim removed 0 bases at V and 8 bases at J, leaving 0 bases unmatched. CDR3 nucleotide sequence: TGTGCCAGCAGCGTAGGGGACAGGGATTCACCCCTCCACTTT. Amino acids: CASSVGDRDSPLHF.

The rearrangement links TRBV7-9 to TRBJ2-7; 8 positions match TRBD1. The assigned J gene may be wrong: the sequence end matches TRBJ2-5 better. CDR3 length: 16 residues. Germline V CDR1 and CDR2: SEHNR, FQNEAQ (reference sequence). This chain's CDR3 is CASSSYPQGASETQYF. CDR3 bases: TGTGCCAGCAGCTCCTACCCCCAGGGGGCATCGGAGACCCAGTACTTC.

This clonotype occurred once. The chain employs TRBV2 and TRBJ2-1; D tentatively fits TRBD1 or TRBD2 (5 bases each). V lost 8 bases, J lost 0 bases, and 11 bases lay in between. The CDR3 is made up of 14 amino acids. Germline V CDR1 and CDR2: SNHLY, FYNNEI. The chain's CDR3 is CASARDDSYNEQFF. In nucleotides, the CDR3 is TGTGCCAGCGCCCGGGACGACTCCTACAATGAGCAGTTCTTC.

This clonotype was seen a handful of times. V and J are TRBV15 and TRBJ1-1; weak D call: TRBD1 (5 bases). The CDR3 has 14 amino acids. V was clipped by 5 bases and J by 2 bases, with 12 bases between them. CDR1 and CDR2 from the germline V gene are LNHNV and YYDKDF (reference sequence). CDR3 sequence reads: CATSGGKRNTEAFF. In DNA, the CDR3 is TGTGCCACCAGCGGGGGGAAACGAAACACTGAAGCTTTCTTT.

The CDR3 sequence is CASSVCADQETQYF. The CDR3 coding sequence is TGTGCCAGCAGCGTCTGCGCGGACCAAGAGACCCAGTACTTC. The rearrangement links TRBV9 to TRBJ2-4; D is uncertain. The J call may be wrong; the DNA end is better matched by TRBJ2-5. This CDR3 comprises 14 residues. Germline V gene lookup returns CDR1 SGDLS and CDR2 YYNGEE.

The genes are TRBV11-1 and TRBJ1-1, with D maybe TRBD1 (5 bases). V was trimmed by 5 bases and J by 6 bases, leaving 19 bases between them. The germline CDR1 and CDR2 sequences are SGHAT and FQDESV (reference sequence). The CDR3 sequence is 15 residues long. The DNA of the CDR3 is TGTGCCAGCAGCCCTAGGGACCGAAGCCGCTCTGAAGCTTTCTTT. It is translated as CASSPRDRSRSEAFF.

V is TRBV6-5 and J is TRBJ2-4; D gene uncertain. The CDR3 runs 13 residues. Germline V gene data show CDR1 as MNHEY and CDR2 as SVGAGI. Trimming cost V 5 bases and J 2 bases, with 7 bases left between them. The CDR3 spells CASSRESKNIQYF. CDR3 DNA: TGTGCCAGCAGTAGGGAATCCAAAAACATTCAGTACTTC.

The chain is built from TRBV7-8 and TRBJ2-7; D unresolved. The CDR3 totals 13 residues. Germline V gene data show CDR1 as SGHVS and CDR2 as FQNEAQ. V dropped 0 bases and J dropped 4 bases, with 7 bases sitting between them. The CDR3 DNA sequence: TGTGCCAGCAGCTTAGCGGCCCAATACGAGCAGTACTTC. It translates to CASSLAAQYEQYF.

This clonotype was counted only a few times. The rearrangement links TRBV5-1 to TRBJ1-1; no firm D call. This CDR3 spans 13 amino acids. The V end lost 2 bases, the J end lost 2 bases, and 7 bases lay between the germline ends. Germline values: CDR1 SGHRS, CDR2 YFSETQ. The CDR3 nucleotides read TGCGCCAGCAGCTTTACGACTAACACTGAAGCTTTCTTT. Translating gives CASSFTTNTEAFF.

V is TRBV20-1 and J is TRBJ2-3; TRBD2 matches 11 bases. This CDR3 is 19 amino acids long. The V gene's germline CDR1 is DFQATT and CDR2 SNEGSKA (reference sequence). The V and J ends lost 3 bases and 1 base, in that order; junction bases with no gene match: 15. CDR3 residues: CSARRPGLAEGARTDTQYF. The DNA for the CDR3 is TGCAGTGCTAGGCGCCCGGGACTAGCGGAGGGCGCCCGCACAGATACGCAGTATTTT.

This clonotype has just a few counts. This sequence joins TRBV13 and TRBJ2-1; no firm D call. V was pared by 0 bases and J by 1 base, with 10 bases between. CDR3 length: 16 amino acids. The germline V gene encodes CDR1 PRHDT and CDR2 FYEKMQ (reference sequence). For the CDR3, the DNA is TGTGCCAGCAGCTTAGGGGGCAGGATTTCCTACAATGAGCAGTTCTTC. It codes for CASSLGGRISYNEQFF.

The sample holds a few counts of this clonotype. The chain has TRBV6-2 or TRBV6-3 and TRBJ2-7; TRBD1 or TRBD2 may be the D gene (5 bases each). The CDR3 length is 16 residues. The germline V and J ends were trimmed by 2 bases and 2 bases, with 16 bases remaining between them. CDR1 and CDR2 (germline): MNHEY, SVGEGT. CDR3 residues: CASSYDGWDDPYEQYF. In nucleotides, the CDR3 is TGTGCCAGCAGTTACGATGGTTGGGACGACCCCTACGAGCAGTACTTC.

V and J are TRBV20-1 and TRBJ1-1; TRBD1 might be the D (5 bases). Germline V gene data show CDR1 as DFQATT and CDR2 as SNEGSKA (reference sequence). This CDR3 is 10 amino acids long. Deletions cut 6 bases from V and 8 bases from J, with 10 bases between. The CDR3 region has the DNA TGCAGTGCCTCCGGGACCGAAGCTTTCTTT. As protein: CSASGTEAFF.

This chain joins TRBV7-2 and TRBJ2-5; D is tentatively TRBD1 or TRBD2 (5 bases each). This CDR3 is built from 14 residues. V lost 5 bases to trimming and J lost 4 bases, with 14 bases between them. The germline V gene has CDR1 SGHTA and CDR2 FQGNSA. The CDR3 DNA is TGTGCCAGCAGCCGGGACGCTGTTAGAGAGACCCAGTACTTC. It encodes CASSRDAVRETQYF.

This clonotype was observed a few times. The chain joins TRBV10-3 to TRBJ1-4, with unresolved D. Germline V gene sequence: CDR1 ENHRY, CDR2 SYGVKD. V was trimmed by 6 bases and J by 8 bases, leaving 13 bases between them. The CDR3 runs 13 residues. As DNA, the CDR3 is TGTGCCATCAGCCCCCTGGAGGACGAAAAACTGTTTTTT. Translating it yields CAISPLEDEKLFF.

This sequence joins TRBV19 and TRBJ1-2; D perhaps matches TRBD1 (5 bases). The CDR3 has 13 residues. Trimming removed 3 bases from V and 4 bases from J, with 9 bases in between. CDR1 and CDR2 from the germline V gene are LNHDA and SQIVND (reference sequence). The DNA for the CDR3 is TGTGCCAGTAGTATCGGGGGAACCTATGGCTACACCTTC. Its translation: CASSIGGTYGYTF.

DNA for the CDR3: TGTGCCTCTACGGGGATAGGCTATGGCTACACCTTC. Protein: CASTGIGYGYTF. The chain uses TRBV6-6 and TRBJ1-2; no clear D. CDR3 length equals 12 residues. CDR1 and CDR2 (germline): MNHNY, SVGAGI (reference sequence). V lost 11 bases, J lost 4 bases, and 14 bases lay in between.

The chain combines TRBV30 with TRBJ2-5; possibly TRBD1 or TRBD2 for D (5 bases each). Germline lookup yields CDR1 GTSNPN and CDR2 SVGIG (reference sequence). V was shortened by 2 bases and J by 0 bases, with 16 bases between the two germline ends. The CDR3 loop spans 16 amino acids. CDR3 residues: CAWSPTGRRYQETQYF. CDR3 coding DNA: TGTGCCTGGAGTCCAACGGGGCGGCGGTACCAAGAGACCCAGTACTTC.

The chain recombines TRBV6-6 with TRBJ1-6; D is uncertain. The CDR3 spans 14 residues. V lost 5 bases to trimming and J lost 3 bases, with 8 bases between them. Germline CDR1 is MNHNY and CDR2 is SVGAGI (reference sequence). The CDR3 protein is CASSAENYNSPLHF. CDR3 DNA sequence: TGTGCCAGCAGTGCCGAGAACTATAATTCACCCCTCCACTTT.

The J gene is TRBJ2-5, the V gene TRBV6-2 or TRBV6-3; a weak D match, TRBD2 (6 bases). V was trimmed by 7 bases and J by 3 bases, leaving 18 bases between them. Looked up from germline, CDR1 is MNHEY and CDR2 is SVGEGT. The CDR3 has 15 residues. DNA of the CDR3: TGTGCCAGCACCACCCACGGGACTCCCAAAGAGACCCAGTACTTC. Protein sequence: CASTTHGTPKETQYF.